This paragraph covers one TCR beta chain sequence. A single count supports this clone. The antigen it binds to is not known. No base qualities exist here, and no much larger clone lies one base off it. Participants in the prospective study were aged roughly 18 to 100 years, lived in 20 to 30 United States geographic areas, and enrolled through a virtual design. In the prospective study, cohorts were assigned on the basis of participant-reported clinical history obtained from a screening survey and a study questionnaire. Recovered participants in ImmuneRACE Cohort 3 were defined by two consecutive negative NP/OP PCR tests, clearance by a healthcare professional, or resolution of symptoms. In the prospective study, whole blood, serum and a nasopharyngeal or oropharyngeal swab were collected from each participant by mobile phlebotomists. Prospective study participants could optionally give additional blood draws and questionnaires over an approximately 2-month period. Before DNA extraction, blood samples from the prospective study were shipped at room temperature or frozen.

This entry is derived from a study of blood T cell repertoires in COVID-19 (dated by TCRdb to 2020 to 2022). Background on the whole study: Samples covering the acute and convalescent phases of COVID-19 were provided by collaborators in the United States, Italy and Spain. Where available, HLA class I and class II types were taken from metadata supplied by the sample provider and were not determined by assay-based typing. The material from the prospective study consisted of cDNA or gDNA derived from T cells, B-cell-depleted T cells, or PBMCs. Deeply sampled blood TCRbeta repertoires from subjects exposed to, actively infected with, or recovered from COVID-19 were included in the dataset. Nearly every sample came with metadata listing a de-identified subject ID, COVID-19 status, age in years and sex. The repertoires were released in a freely available public database meant as a resource for research on the immune response to SARS-CoV-2. The samples were drawn from the first 160 participants of the ongoing ImmuneRACE study and from 1,254 subjects provided by 6 global collaborators.

The full study reports these points: The amount of clinical and demographic metadata varied by source and participant and was provided uncurated.

The immunoSEQ Assay, a bias-controlled multiplex PCR, was used to amplify TCRbeta CDR3 regions from genomic DNA. Turning to the authors' computational methods: Within the assay, amplification of reference gene primers was used to estimate how many nucleated cells each sample contained. To quantify the absolute abundance of each unique TCRbeta CDR3 rearrangement, sequence reads were collapsed and filtered. Productive Simpson clonality was computed per sample as the square root of Simpson's diversity index over productive rearrangements. TCRdb stores this immuneACCESS table with in-frame sequences only. Part of the clones is absent; in the studies checked, under half of the shortfall reflects unresolved V genes, and no reason is known for the rest. The D gene and trimming were derived from the DNA, and the V and J assignments and clone size from that table. The sample contains about 480,000 clones, approximately 90% of them found a single time. The ten largest clones take up around 1.9% of the sample.

CDR1 and CDR2 were assigned from the germline V gene (reference sequence) as SEHNR and FQNEAQ. V is cut back by 5 bases and J by 7 bases, with 13 bases in the junction unmatched. The CDR3 numbers 16 residues from cysteine through phenylalanine. Only the CDR3 region is kept as DNA, spanning 48 bases read in frame from base 1. The TCR comes from a middle-aged woman who had recovered from COVID-19. Sample: PBMCs or T cells enriched from blood (not recorded which). The chain was built from TRBV7-9 and TRBJ2-1; TRBD2 fits 8 bases in the junction. In nucleotides, the sequence is TGTGCCAGCAGCCCGCCGGGCGGGAGGACGGTAAATGAGCAGTTCTTC. This is translated as CASSPPGGRTVNEQFF.